The present T cell receptor beta chain was sequenced within a study of vaccination and CD4 T cells after COVID-19. About the study: Controls had a CEFX pool, an HIV-1 Nef pool, or no peptide added. Whole-study findings and limits: The median proportion of reactive clones detected only post-vaccination in convalescent patients was roughly 90%.

Oncomine TCR Beta short-read sequencing was applied to DNA from cultured CD4+ T cells. DNA came from CD4+ T cells after culture. TCRdb re-called the PCR reads with MiXCR, one entry per CDR3 protein. The sample has 15,000 or so distinct CDR3 sequences, 39% seen once; the top ten hold around 5.6%. The treatment here: approximately nine-day PBMC culture with coronavirus spike peptide pools or control peptides (ViraFEST assay). Cultures used some 2 million PBMCs per well, approximately 9.2 IU/ml IL-2 and about 10 ug/ml peptides. This clonotype was seen only a few times. The antigen remains unidentified. V gave up 3 bases and J gave up 10 bases; unmatched junction bases: 7. This CDR3 comprises 15 residues. CDR1 is MNHEY, CDR2 SMNVEV, per germline (reference sequence).

This chain joins TRBV27 and TRBJ1-6; 9 bases align to TRBD1. The sequence was collected from a human donor who had recovered from COVID-19. The sample consisted of CD4+ T cells from blood, cultured in vitro, taken before SARS-CoV-2 vaccination. The CDR3, as DNA: TGTGCCAGCAGTTTCGACGACAGGGGGATCTCACCCCTCCACTTT. This gives the protein CASSFDDRGISPLHF.